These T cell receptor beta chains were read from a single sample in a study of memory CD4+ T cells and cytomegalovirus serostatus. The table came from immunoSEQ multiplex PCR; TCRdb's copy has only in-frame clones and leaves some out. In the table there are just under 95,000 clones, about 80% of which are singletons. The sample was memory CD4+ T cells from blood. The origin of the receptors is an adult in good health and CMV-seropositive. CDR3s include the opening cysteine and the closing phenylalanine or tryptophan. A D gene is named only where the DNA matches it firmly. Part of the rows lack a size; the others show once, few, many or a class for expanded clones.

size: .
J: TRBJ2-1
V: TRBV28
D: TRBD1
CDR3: CASSHPDRGTGYNEQFF
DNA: TGTGCCAGCAGCCACCCCGACAGGGGAACGGGGTACAATGAGCAGTTCTTC

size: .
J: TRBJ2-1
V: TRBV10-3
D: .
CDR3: CAISEPEGPDNEQFF
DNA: TGTGCCATCAGTGAGCCTGAGGGACCGGATAATGAGCAGTTCTTC

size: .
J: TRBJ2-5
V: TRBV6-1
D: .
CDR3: CASSGMFDSSETQYF
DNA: TGTGCCAGCAGTGGGATGTTCGACAGTTCGGAGACCCAGTACTTC

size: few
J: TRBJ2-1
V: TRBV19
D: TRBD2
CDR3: CASSIMGEGNQNEQFF
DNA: TGTGCCAGTAGTATTATGGGGGAGGGCAATCAAAATGAGCAGTTCTTC

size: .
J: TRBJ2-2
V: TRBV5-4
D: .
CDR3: CASSLELTANTGELFF
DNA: TGTGCCAGCAGCTTGGAGCTGACAGCGAACACCGGGGAGCTGTTTTTT

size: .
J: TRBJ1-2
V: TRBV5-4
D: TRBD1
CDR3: CASSPGDRGYGYTF
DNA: TGTGCCAGCAGCCCAGGGGACAGGGGGTATGGCTACACCTTC

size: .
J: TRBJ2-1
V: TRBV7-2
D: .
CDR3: CASSLDSSYNEQFF
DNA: TGTGCCAGCAGCTTAGACAGCTCCTACAATGAGCAGTTCTTC

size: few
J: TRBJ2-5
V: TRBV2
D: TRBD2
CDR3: CASGPTSAQETQYF
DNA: TGTGCCAGCGGCCCGACTAGCGCGCAAGAGACCCAGTACTTC

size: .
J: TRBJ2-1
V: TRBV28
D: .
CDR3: CASSLGGGTYNEQFF
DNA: TGTGCCAGCAGTTTAGGTGGCGGGACCTACAATGAGCAGTTCTTC

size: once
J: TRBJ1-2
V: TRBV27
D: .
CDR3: CASSLDSTGPYGYTF
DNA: TGTGCCAGCAGTTTGGACTCGACAGGTCCCTATGGCTACACCTTC

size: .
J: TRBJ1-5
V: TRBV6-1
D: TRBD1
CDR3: CASIDRVWSNQPQHF
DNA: TGTGCCAGCATAGACAGGGTTTGGAGCAATCAGCCCCAGCATTTT

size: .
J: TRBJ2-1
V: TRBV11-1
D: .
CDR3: CASSLSGGSASNEQFF
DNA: TGTGCCAGCAGCTTAAGTGGCGGGTCCGCGTCCAATGAGCAGTTCTTC

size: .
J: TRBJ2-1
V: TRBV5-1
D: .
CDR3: CASSTGLIYNEQFF
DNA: TGCGCCAGCAGCACGGGACTGATCTACAATGAGCAGTTCTTC

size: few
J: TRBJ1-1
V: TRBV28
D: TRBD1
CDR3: CASRDRWVEAFF
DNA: TGTGCCAGCAGGGACAGGTGGGTCGAAGCTTTCTTT

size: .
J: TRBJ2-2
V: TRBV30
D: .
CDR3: CAWSSKGQNTGELFF
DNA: TGTGCCTGGAGCAGTAAGGGGCAGAACACCGGGGAGCTGTTTTTT

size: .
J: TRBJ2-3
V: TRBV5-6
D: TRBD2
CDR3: CASSLFGLAGELDTQYF
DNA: TGTGCCAGCAGCTTGTTTGGACTAGCGGGAGAATTGGATACGCAGTATTTT

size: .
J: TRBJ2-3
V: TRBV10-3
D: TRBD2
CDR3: CAISENLAGVFDTQYF
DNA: TGTGCCATCAGTGAGAATCTAGCGGGAGTTTTTGATACGCAGTATTTT

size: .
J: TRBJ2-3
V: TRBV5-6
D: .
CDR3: CASTSIGSPDDFTDTQYF
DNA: TGTGCCAGCACCTCGATCGGGAGCCCTGACGATTTCACAGATACGCAGTATTTT

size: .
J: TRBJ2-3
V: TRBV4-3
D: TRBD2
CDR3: CASSQGTSGLQNTDTQYF
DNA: TGCGCCAGCAGCCAAGGGACTAGCGGACTACAGAACACAGATACGCAGTATTTT

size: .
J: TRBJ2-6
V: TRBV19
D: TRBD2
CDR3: CASRGLAGSGANVLTF
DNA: TGTGCCAGTAGGGGACTAGCGGGATCTGGGGCCAACGTCCTGACTTTC

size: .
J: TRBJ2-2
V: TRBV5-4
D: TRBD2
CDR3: CASSPRGSGSTGELFF
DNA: TGTGCCAGCAGCCCCCGGGGTAGCGGGAGCACCGGGGAGCTGTTTTTT

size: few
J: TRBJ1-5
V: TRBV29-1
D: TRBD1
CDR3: CSVTGTGDQPQHF
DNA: TGCAGCGTTACCGGGACAGGGGACCAGCCCCAGCATTTT

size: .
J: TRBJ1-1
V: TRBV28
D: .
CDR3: CASSLAGRMNTEAFF
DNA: TGTGCCAGCAGTTTAGCCGGGCGGATGAACACTGAAGCTTTCTTT

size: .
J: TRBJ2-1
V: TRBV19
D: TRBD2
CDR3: CASSRRGGSGYNEQFF
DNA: TGTGCCAGTAGTCGTCGGGGGGGGTCCGGTTACAATGAGCAGTTCTTC

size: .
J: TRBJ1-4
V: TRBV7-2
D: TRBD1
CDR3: CASSLETGNSRKLFF
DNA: TGTGCCAGCAGCTTAGAGACAGGGAATAGTAGAAAACTGTTTTTT

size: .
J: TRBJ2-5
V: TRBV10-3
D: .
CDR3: CAISENPLQETQYF
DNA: TGTGCCATCAGTGAAAACCCCTTACAAGAGACCCAGTACTTC

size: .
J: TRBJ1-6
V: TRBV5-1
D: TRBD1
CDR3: CASSRISGGADNSPLHF
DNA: TGCGCCAGCAGTAGGATATCAGGGGGCGCAGATAATTCACCCCTCCACTTT